The next 15 T cell receptor beta chains were all read from a single sample in a study of Ad26.COV2.S vaccination and SARS-CoV-2 variants. Noted treatment: 15 to 20 received Ad26.COV2.S at low or high dose, single or two shots; 5 received placebo; per-sample allocation not given. Specimen acquisition occurred on day 63 following the initial vaccine or placebo injection. Data came from immunoSEQ multiplex PCR; TCRdb stores just in-frame clones and leaves some out. The sample lists some 330,000 clones, approximately 87% occurring once. The sequencing here drew on peripheral blood, taken in a trial of Ad26.COV2.S vaccine versus placebo. Receptors originate from a person aged 18-65 years who received the Ad26.COV2.S COVID-19 vaccine or a placebo.

This chain uses TRBV7-9 with TRBJ2-3; the D call may be TRBD1 or TRBD2 (6 bases each). V lost 3 bases to trimming and J lost 6 bases, with 16 bases between them. The CDR3 loop spans 15 amino acids. In germline, CDR1 is SEHNR, CDR2 FQNEAQ (reference sequence). CDR3 sequence reads: CASSFSPVGGDTQYF. The CDR3, as DNA: TGTGCCAGCAGCTTTTCTCCTGTAGGGGGGGATACGCAGTATTTT.

The genes are TRBV5-1 and TRBJ2-1; 7 bases are a match to TRBD2. The junction had 10 bases not matched to a gene; V was cut back by 2 bases and J by 8 bases. The CDR3 contains 15 residues. CDR1 is SGHRS, CDR2 YFSETQ, per germline. CDR3 in DNA: TGCGCCAGCAGCTTCCTCGGGACTATCCAGGATGAGCAGTTCTTC. Translation: CASSFLGTIQDEQFF. Together with reference TRBV5-1 and TRBJ2-1, the CDR3 gives the full variable domain: KAGVTQTPRYLIKTRGQQVTLSCSPISGHRSVSWYQQTPGQGLQFLFEYFSETQRNKGNFPGRFSGRQFSNSRSEMNVSTLELGDSALYLCASSFLGTIQDEQFFGPGTRLTVL.

This chain uses TRBV18 with TRBJ1-2; D gene unclear. The CDR3 runs to 13 residues. Trimming removed 1 base at V and 8 bases at J, with 11 bases between. Germline assignment: CDR1 KGHSH and CDR2 LQKENI. This CDR3 reads CASSPQGREGYTF. The CDR3 DNA sequence: TGTGCCAGCTCACCACAGGGTAGAGAGGGCTACACCTTC.

V is TRBV7-9 and J is TRBJ2-7; the D gene is possibly TRBD1 (6 bases). The CDR3 extends over 13 amino acids. The V and J ends lost 4 bases and 2 bases respectively, with 9 bases between them. The germline gives CDR1 SEHNR, CDR2 FQNEAQ (reference sequence). CDR3 bases: TGTGCCAGCAGCTCAGGGGATACCTACGAGCAGTACTTC. It specifies CASSSGDTYEQYF.

The chain has TRBV6-5 and TRBJ2-2; D unresolved. With 8 bases removed from V and 7 bases from J, the gap between germline ends came to 8 bases. The germline CDR1 and CDR2 sequences are MNHEY and SVGAGI. The CDR3 contains 11 residues. DNA for the CDR3: TGTGCCAGCCGATTGGGCGGGGAGCTGTTTTTT. As protein: CASRLGGELFF.

The rearrangement links TRBV2 to TRBJ2-3, with 14 bases that match TRBD2. Germline loops: CDR1 SNHLY, CDR2 FYNNEI. Trimming removed 5 bases from V and 5 bases from J; junction bases left unmatched: 9. This CDR3 has 17 amino acids. The CDR3 DNA is TGTGCCAGCAGTCCCATGACTAGCGGGGGGGATGGAGATACGCAGTATTTT. As protein: CASSPMTSGGDGDTQYF.

The chain is built from TRBV7-9 and TRBJ1-2; D unresolved. The CDR3 is 15 residues long. Germline values: CDR1 SEHNR, CDR2 FQNEAQ (reference sequence). The ends were cut back, 2 bases at V and 6 bases at J, with 16 bases in the middle. The CDR3 DNA sequence: TGTGCCAGCAGCTTACCCGTTAATTCCGGGGATGGCTACACCTTC. Its translation is CASSLPVNSGDGYTF.

The rearrangement links TRBV12-3 or TRBV12-4 to TRBJ1-2; D is ambiguous. The CDR3 is 12 amino acids. V was trimmed by 10 bases and J by 4 bases, leaving 13 bases between them. The CDR3 DNA is TGTGCCATAGAGTTAGCGGGCTATGGCTACACCTTC. Translation: CAIELAGYGYTF.

The chain joins TRBV5-1 to TRBJ1-3; the D is unclear. In germline, CDR1 is SGHRS, CDR2 YFSETQ. The CDR3 is 15 amino acids. Trimming cost V 2 bases and J 0 bases, with 9 bases left between them. The CDR3 loop is CASSFDLSSGNTIYF. The CDR3 bases are TGCGCCAGCAGCTTCGACCTGAGCTCTGGAAACACCATATATTTT.

The chain uses TRBV5-8 and TRBJ1-2; D possibly corresponds to TRBD1 (6 bases). The germline V and J ends were trimmed by 1 base and 8 bases, with 18 bases remaining between them. Germline CDR1 SGHTS, CDR2 YDEGEE. The CDR3 runs to 15 residues. CDR3 DNA sequence: TGTGCCAGCAGCTTGTCGCTTCGAGGGGGAGGAGGCTACACCTTC. It codes for CASSLSLRGGGGYTF.

J is TRBJ1-2 and V is TRBV4-1, with D perhaps TRBD1 (5 bases). The ends were cut back, 5 bases at V and 6 bases at J, with 19 bases in the middle. This CDR3 spans 15 amino acids. CDR1 MGHRA and CDR2 YSYEKL come from the germline V gene. The CDR3 sequence: CASSFDSRDENGYTF. CDR3 nucleotide sequence: TGCGCCAGCAGCTTCGACAGCAGGGATGAGAATGGCTACACCTTC.

The chain joins TRBV5-6 to TRBJ1-1, with D uncertain. The CDR3 is 14 residues long. Trimming left V 0 bases short and J 3 bases short, with 9 bases between. Germline V gene lookup returns CDR1 SGHDT and CDR2 YYEEEE. This CDR3 reads CASSLGRRHTEAFF. Here the CDR3 DNA reads TGTGCCAGCAGCTTGGGGCGACGTCACACTGAAGCTTTCTTT.

The rearrangement uses TRBV4-3 and TRBJ1-5; D is possibly TRBD1 (5 bases). Germline-derived CDR1 and CDR2 are LGHNA and YSLEER. The V gene lost 0 bases and the J gene lost 2 bases, with 11 bases spanning the gap. CDR3 length: 16 amino acids. In DNA, the CDR3 is TGCGCCAGCAGCCAAGATATCGGGGGAGGCAATCAGCCCCAGCATTTT. Translating gives CASSQDIGGGNQPQHF.

This clone was detected a few times. This chain joins TRBV29-1 and TRBJ1-1; maybe TRBD1 (5 bases). Germline CDR1 SQVTM, CDR2 ANQGSEA. Trimming took off 6 bases at V and 6 bases at J, with 11 bases between the two ends. There are 11 residues in the CDR3. Written as DNA, the CDR3 is TGCAGCGTCCAGGGAGTCCCTGAAGCTTTCTTT. Its protein product is CSVQGVPEAFF.

CDR3 region: CASSPGTTGGYTF. CDR3 DNA: TGTGCCAGCAGCCCCGGGACGACGGGTGGCTACACCTTC. The chain links TRBV5-5 to TRBJ1-2, with D possibly being TRBD1 (5 bases). The CDR3 spans 13 residues. CDR1 and CDR2 (germline): SGHKS, YYEKEE (reference sequence). V lost 4 bases and J 7 bases, leaving 14 bases between the germline ends. Full variable domain (outside the CDR3, taken from reference TRBV5-5 and TRBJ1-2): DAGVTQSPTHLIKTRGQQVTLRCSPISGHKSVSWYQQVLGQGPQFIFQYYEKEERGRGNFPDRFSARQFPNYSSELNVNALLLGDSALYLCASSPGTTGGYTFGSGTRLTVV.